A single sample gave rise to the 13 T cell receptor beta chains below, sequenced in a study of OX40 agonist ivuxolimab in advanced cancers. Produced via immunoSEQ multiplex PCR; TCRdb's table is partial and in-frame only. The sample yields 75,000 to 80,000 clones, 75% to 90% seen once. This specimen consisted of CD4+ or CD8+ T cells sorted from blood, obtained in a trial of the OX40 agonist ivuxolimab. These TCRs come from an adult with an advanced solid tumor such as melanoma, head and neck, liver or kidney cancer.

The J gene is TRBJ2-7, the V gene TRBV6-5; D is unresolved. CDR1 MNHEY and CDR2 SVGAGI come from the germline V gene. Trimming cost V 0 bases and J 3 bases, with 12 bases left between them. This CDR3 region has 15 residues. CDR3 region: CASSYSAGRYYEQYF. Here the CDR3 DNA reads TGTGCCAGCAGTTACTCGGCAGGAAGATACTACGAGCAGTACTTC.

This clone was observed a handful of times. The J gene is TRBJ2-6, the V gene TRBV5-1; D is perhaps TRBD1 (6 bases). The CDR3 spans 18 residues. Germline lookup yields CDR1 SGHRS and CDR2 YFSETQ. V lost 4 bases and J lost 0, with 17 bases in between. The chain's CDR3 is CASSPLDSLLSGANVLTF. DNA for the CDR3: TGCGCCAGCAGCCCCCTGGACAGCCTACTCTCTGGGGCCAACGTCCTGACTTTC.

The rearrangement links TRBV6-5 to TRBJ1-5; D is undetermined. The CDR3 spans 13 residues. V dropped 0 bases and J dropped 5 bases, with 5 bases sitting between them. The V gene's germline CDR1 is MNHEY and CDR2 SVGAGI. The CDR3 protein is CASSYSRDQPQHF. The CDR3 DNA sequence: TGTGCCAGCAGTTACTCGAGGGATCAGCCCCAGCATTTT.

On this clone: Other DNA sequences in the sample encode the same CDR3. This chain connects TRBV19 to TRBJ2-5; no reliable D call. Germline-derived CDR1 and CDR2 are LNHDA and SQIVND (reference sequence). There are 13 residues in the CDR3. V was shortened by 1 base and J by 1 base, with 4 bases between the two germline ends. The CDR3 region has the DNA TGTGCCAGTAGTATAGGTATCCAAGAGACCCAGTACTTC. This gives the protein CASSIGIQETQYF.

The CDR3 reads CAWSVNFGTHLNYGYTF. DNA of the CDR3: TGTGCCTGGAGTGTTAATTTCGGGACACATCTCAACTATGGCTACACCTTC. This chain joins TRBV30 and TRBJ1-2, with a possible D match to TRBD1 (6 bases). Looked up from germline, CDR1 is GTSNPN and CDR2 is SVGIG (reference sequence). Trimming removed 0 bases at V and 2 bases at J, with 19 bases between. The CDR3 is 17 amino acids.

J is TRBJ1-2 and V is TRBV28, with D unclear. The germline CDR1 and CDR2 sequences are MDHEN and SYDVKM. This CDR3 has 12 residues. V was trimmed by 3 bases and J by 8 bases, leaving 10 bases between them. CDR3 loop: CASSFGRLGYTF. The CDR3 DNA is TGTGCCAGCAGTTTTGGTCGTCTGGGCTACACCTTC.

This clone occurred once. The J gene is TRBJ2-6, the V gene TRBV6-5; D uncertain. The germline V gene has CDR1 MNHEY and CDR2 SVGAGI. The V end lost 11 bases, the J end lost 4 bases, and 6 bases lay between the germline ends. CDR3 size: 11 residues. CDR3 sequence reads: CALPGANVLTF. The DNA of the CDR3 is TGTGCCCTGCCAGGGGCCAACGTCCTGACTTTC.

This clone was seen a single time. The chain joins TRBV10-3 to TRBJ2-1, with 10 bases fitting TRBD2. From germline, CDR1 is ENHRY and CDR2 SYGVKD. J gave up 7 bases and V 6 bases, and 9 bases lay outside the gene matches. CDR3 length equals 15 residues. The DNA for the CDR3 is TGTGCCATCAGCATCTCTAGCGGGAGCCTTAATGAGCAGTTCTTC. Protein sequence: CAISISSGSLNEQFF.

The V gene is TRBV5-1, the J gene TRBJ2-2; 9 positions match TRBD2. J was trimmed by 6 bases and V by 0 bases; bases with no gene match: 6. The CDR3 is 16 amino acids. Germline CDR1 SGHRS, CDR2 YFSETQ. The CDR3 is CASSLEAGGLSGELFF. The CDR3 DNA sequence: TGCGCCAGCAGCTTGGAAGCGGGGGGCCTATCCGGGGAGCTGTTTTTT.

This rearrangement joins TRBV2 to TRBJ1-5, with D possibly matching TRBD1 (6 bases). The CDR3 length is 15 residues. Per the germline V gene, CDR1 is SNHLY and CDR2 is FYNNEI. V gave up 7 bases and J gave up 4 bases, with 17 bases separating them. CDR3 amino acids: CASKFGFQGNQPQHF. In DNA, the CDR3 is TGTGCCAGCAAATTCGGGTTTCAGGGGAATCAGCCCCAGCATTTT.

This rearrangement joins TRBV6-1 to TRBJ2-7, with 7 bases lining up with TRBD1. Trimming cost V 4 bases and J 5 bases; bases outside gene matches: 8. Germline V gene data show CDR1 as MNHNS and CDR2 as SASEGT. The CDR3 runs 14 residues. CDR3 bases: TGTGCCAGCAGTGTCCTTGACAGGGATAACGAGCAGTACTTC. Its translation is CASSVLDRDNEQYF.

The genes are TRBV29-1 and TRBJ2-7; D possibly corresponds to TRBD1 (5 bases). Per germline, CDR1 SQVTM and CDR2 ANQGSEA. Trimming removed 7 bases from V and 2 bases from J, with 15 bases in between. CDR3 length: 13 residues. This CDR3 reads CSAQGRTTYEQYF. CDR3 DNA sequence: TGCAGCGCCCAGGGAAGAACGACCTACGAGCAGTACTTC.

This chain joins TRBV15 and TRBJ2-3; the D is unclear. The CDR3 has 17 amino acids. Trimming removed 5 bases at V and 4 bases at J, with 22 bases between. CDR1 and CDR2 from the germline V gene are LNHNV and YYDKDF (reference sequence). The DNA of the CDR3 is TGTGCCACCAGCTATTTACGGACCCAAAAGGCCTCAGATACGCAGTATTTT. Protein sequence: CATSYLRTQKASDTQYF.